The sequence of this T cell receptor (beta chain) was determined in a study of T cell responses to AZD1222 COVID-19 vaccine listed by TCRdb under 2021. Looking at the study overall: TCR sequencing covered over 230 trial participants: roughly 200 given two doses of AZD1222 and 26 given two doses of MenACWY control vaccine. Trial participants were enrolled by age into 18-55, 56-69 and 70-plus year subgroups, with around 150, 28 and 57 TCR-sequenced participants respectively.

The CDR3 goes from the cysteine to the phenylalanine over 19 residues. Only the CDR3 DNA is retained, 57 bases long and in frame from the first base. V loses 0 bases, J loses 0 bases, and the germline ends lie 16 bases apart. CDR1 SGHRS and CDR2 YFSETQ are derived from the germline V gene. General study outcomes and caveats: Nearly half of unique spike-specific TCRs reportedly recognized epitopes outside regions mutated in the B.1.351 and B.1.1.7 variants. In the small 56-69-year group, the increase in depth fell short of significance, most likely because of low power. Participants were mostly white British and included more females than males, and it was suggested by the authors that clonal diversity may have been underestimated. Conclusions about previously exposed vaccinees were limited because only six or seven AZD1222 recipients were SARS-CoV-2 seropositive at baseline. The vaccine-associated CD4 TCRs covered the entire spike protein, and the dominant responses fell in regions 160-218 and 743-854. Because no samples from the day 14 peak response were available, repertoires could be characterized only after the peak T cell response. A significant rise in spike-specific TCR breadth and depth was observed after two AZD1222 doses relative to day 0 and relative to MenACWY recipients.

On this clone itself: What this receptor recognizes is not known. No qualities accompany the bases; no much larger clone lies one base away.

The CDR3 regions of human TCRbeta chains were analyzed by immunosequencing. The authors' analysis ran thus. TCRs in the repertoires were compared against a reference library of SARS-CoV-2-specific TCRs that had been generated with the MIRA antigen-specificity platform. Breadth was defined as the fraction of unique TCRs that were SARS-CoV-2-associated, and depth was defined as the fraction of total T cells that were SARS-CoV-2-associated. Each spike-specific TCR was assigned to its reactive spike region and to a CD4 or CD8 class using the MIRA data. Log10-transformed breadth and depth values were compared by one-way ANOVA with Sidak's multiple comparisons tests. TCRdb re-hosts the immuneACCESS table, in-frame sequences only. Its copies lack some clones; in the studies checked, an unresolved V gene accounts for under half of them, and the cause for the rest is not known. That table is the source of V, J and clone size, and D and trimming were worked out from the DNA. A total of fewer than 150,000 clones appear in this sample, more than 85% of them only once. Around 5.1% of the sample is in the top ten clones.

The intended sense of this specimen's time point label: about 28 days (+/-7) after the second vaccine dose. AZD1222 recipients with second doses at about 4 weeks or about 12 weeks were pooled, because spike-specific TCR depth and breadth did not differ between schedules. Samples from vaccinated people were obtained from the UK trials COV001 and COV002, which included a single-blind randomized controlled phase 2/3 trial of AZD1222 (ChAdOx1 nCoV-19) in healthy adults. For TCRbeta chain sequencing, PBMC samples from trial participants were taken at day 0 and at day 28 after the second dose. This sequence originates from an adult who received the AZD1222 COVID-19 vaccine. Recombination connected TRBV5-1 to TRBJ1-6; the best D guess is TRBD1, with 6 bases matching. The sample consisted of peripheral blood, taken 28 days after the second AZD1222 dose. The CDR3: CASSLVSQGTSSYNSPLHF. The nucleotides read TGCGCCAGCAGCTTGGTATCACAGGGAACTAGCTCCTATAATTCACCCCTCCACTTT.